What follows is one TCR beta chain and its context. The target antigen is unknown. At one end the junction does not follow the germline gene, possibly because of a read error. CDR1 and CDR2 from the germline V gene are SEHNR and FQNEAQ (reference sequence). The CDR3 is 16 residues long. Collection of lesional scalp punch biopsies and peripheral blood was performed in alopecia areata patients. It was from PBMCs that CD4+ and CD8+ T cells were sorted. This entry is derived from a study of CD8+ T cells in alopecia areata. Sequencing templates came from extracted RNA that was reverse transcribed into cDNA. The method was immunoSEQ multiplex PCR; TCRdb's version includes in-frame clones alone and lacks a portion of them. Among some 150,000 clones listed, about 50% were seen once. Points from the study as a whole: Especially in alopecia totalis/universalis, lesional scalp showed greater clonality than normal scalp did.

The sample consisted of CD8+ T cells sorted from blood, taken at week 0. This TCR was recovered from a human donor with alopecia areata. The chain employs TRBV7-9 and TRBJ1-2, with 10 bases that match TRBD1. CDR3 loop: CASSFSGTGEIGGDTF. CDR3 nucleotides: TGTGCCAGCAGCTTTTCCGGGACAGGGGAAATCGGTGGCGACACCTTC.